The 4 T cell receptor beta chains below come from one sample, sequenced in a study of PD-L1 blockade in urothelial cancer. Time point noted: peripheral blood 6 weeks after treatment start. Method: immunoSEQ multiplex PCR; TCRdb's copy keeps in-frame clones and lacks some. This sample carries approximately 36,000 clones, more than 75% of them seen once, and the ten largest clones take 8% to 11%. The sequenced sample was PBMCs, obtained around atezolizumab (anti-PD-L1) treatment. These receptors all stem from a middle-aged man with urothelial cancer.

The CDR3 sequence: CSARQGGLYEQYF. The CDR3 bases are TGCAGCGCCAGACAGGGGGGTCTCTACGAGCAGTACTTC. The V gene is TRBV29-1, the J gene TRBJ2-7; 9 bases line up with TRBD1. CDR3 length: 13 amino acids. With 7 bases clipped from V and 3 bases from J, the junction kept 7 bases outside the gene matches. Germline CDR1 SQVTM, CDR2 ANQGSEA.

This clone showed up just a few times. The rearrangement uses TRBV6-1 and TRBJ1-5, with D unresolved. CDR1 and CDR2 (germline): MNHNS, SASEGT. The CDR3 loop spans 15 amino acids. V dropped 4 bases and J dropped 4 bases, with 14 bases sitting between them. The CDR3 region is CASSVGGGLNQPQHF. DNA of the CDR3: TGTGCCAGCAGTGTCGGAGGAGGGCTTAATCAGCCCCAGCATTTT.

The CDR3 DNA reads TGTGCCAGCAGTTTAGAGAGCGGGTACTCCTACGAGCAGTACTTC. Protein product: CASSLESGYSYEQYF. V usage is TRBV6-5 and J usage is TRBJ2-7; D may be TRBD2 (6 bases). Trimming left V 4 bases short and J 0 bases short, with 13 bases between. The CDR3 runs 15 residues. Germline V gene lookup returns CDR1 MNHEY and CDR2 SVGAGI.

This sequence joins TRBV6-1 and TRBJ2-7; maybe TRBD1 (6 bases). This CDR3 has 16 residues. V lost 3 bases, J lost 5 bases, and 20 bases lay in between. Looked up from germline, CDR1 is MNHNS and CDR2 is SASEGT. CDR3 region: CASSDPRDTWVNEQYF. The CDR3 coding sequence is TGTGCCAGCAGTGACCCCCGGGACACCTGGGTGAACGAGCAGTACTTC.